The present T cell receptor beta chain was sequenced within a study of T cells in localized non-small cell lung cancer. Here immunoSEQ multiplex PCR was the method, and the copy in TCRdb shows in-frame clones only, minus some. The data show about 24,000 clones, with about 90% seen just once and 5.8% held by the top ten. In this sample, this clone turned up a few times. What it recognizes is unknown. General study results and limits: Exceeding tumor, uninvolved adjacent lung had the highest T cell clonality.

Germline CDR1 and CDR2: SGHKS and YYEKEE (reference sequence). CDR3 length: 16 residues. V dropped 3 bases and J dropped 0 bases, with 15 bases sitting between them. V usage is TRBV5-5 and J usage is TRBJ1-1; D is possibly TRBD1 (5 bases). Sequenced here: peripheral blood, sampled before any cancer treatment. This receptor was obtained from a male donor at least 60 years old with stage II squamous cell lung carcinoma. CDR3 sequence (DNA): TGTGCCAGCAGCTCCGAACAGGCGACGATGAACACTGAAGCTTTCTTT. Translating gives CASSSEQATMNTEAFF.